What follows are 19 T cell receptor beta chains derived from one specimen sequenced in a study of blood T cell repertoires in COVID-19. Produced via immunoSEQ multiplex PCR; TCRdb's table is partial and in-frame only. This table has around 91,000 clones, roughly 78% appearing once. The sample taken for sequencing was peripheral blood. The receptor set was obtained from a woman at least 80 years old with active or convalescent COVID-19.

The chain carries TRBV7-2 and TRBJ2-1, with 7 bases fitting TRBD2. Germline values: CDR1 SGHTA, CDR2 FQGNSA. This CDR3 contains 16 residues. Germline trimming cut 5 bases from V and 0 bases from J; bases unmatched to any gene: 7. The DNA of the CDR3 is TGTGCCAGCAGCGTACTGGGCGGGAGCTCCTACAATGAGCAGTTCTTC. It codes for CASSVLGGSSYNEQFF.

The V call is TRBV27, the J call TRBJ1-1; 7 bases agree with TRBD1. Trimming removed 7 bases from V and 1 base from J; junction bases left unmatched: 3. This CDR3 region has 13 residues. The germline V gene has CDR1 MNHEY and CDR2 SMNVEV (reference sequence). The CDR3 bases are TGTGCCAGCAAGACAGGGAAGAACACTGAAGCTTTCTTT. Its protein product is CASKTGKNTEAFF.

On this clone itself: At one of its ends the junction is not consistent with the germline gene, which may arise from a read error. The genes are TRBV5-1 and TRBJ2-7, with 9 bases that match TRBD1. This CDR3 is 17 amino acids long. Germline V gene lookup returns CDR1 SGHRS and CDR2 YFSETQ. The CDR3 DNA follows: TGTGCCAGCAGCTTTATCCCTAGGACAGGGGCATCTTACGAGCAGTACTTC. Residues: CASSFIPRTGASYEQYF.

The chain links TRBV20-1 to TRBJ1-1; D is undetermined. Germline V gene sequence: CDR1 DFQATT, CDR2 SNEGSKA (reference sequence). This CDR3 has 11 amino acids. V was pared by 3 bases and J by 1 base, with 3 bases between. The CDR3 region has the DNA TGCAGTGCTAGCAGGAACACTGAAGCTTTCTTT. Translating it yields CSASRNTEAFF.

The rearrangement links TRBV5-6 to TRBJ2-7, with 11 bases that match TRBD2. The CDR3 is 16 amino acids. From germline, CDR1 is SGHDT and CDR2 YYEEEE. J gave up 7 bases and V 2 bases, and 11 bases lay outside the gene matches. The CDR3 loop is CASSFRLAGRSREQYF. In nucleotides, the CDR3 is TGTGCCAGCAGCTTCCGACTAGCGGGGCGTTCCAGGGAGCAGTACTTC.

The V gene is TRBV7-2, the J gene TRBJ2-1; TRBD2 aligns across 7 bases. This CDR3 spans 16 amino acids. Germline V gene data show CDR1 as SGHTA and CDR2 as FQGNSA. Trimming at V came to 1 base and at J to 1 base, leaving 4 bases not matched to a gene. DNA of the CDR3: TGTGCCAGCAGCTTAGTGCCAGCGGGGTCCTACAATGAGCAGTTCTTC. The encoded protein is CASSLVPAGSYNEQFF.

The chain couples TRBV5-4 to TRBJ2-3; D is uncertain. V was shortened by 0 bases and J by 4 bases, with 9 bases between the two germline ends. Germline lookup yields CDR1 SGHNT and CDR2 YYREEE (reference sequence). The CDR3 spans 14 residues. DNA of the CDR3: TGTGCCAGCAGCTTGGTGGCTAGTGCAGATACGCAGTATTTT. It specifies CASSLVASADTQYF. The whole variable domain, filled in from reference TRBV5-4 and TRBJ2-3, reads ETGVTQSPTHLIKTRGQQVTLRCSSQSGHNTVSWYQQALGQGPQFIFQYYREEENGRGNFPPRFSGLQFPNYSSELNVNALELDDSALYLCASSLVASADTQYFGPGTRLTVL.

The chain is built from TRBV1 and TRBJ2-7; the table's D call TRBD1 went unverified against the DNA. TRBV1 is shown as a pseudogene. CDR3 length equals 19 residues. CDR3 DNA: TGCACCAGCAGCCAACCCGACAGGGGGACGGGAGGATCACCCTACGAGCAGTACTTC. Protein: CTSSQPDRGTGGSPYEQYF.

The J gene is TRBJ2-3, the V gene TRBV9; 7 bases map to TRBD1. CDR1 is SGDLS and CDR2 is YYNGEE in the germline V gene. The CDR3 contains 15 residues. The V segment lost 0 bases and the J segment 4 bases; nucleotides outside the gene matches: 5. The CDR3 DNA reads as TGTGCCAGCAGCGTAGCGACAGGGATCGCAGATACGCAGTATTTT. Translated, it gives CASSVATGIADTQYF.

The chain uses TRBV6-5 and TRBJ2-1; tentatively, D is TRBD2 (7 bases). The germline gives CDR1 MNHEY, CDR2 SVGAGI. The CDR3 has 13 residues. The V end lost 7 bases, the J end lost 8 bases, and 15 bases lay between the germline ends. In DNA, the CDR3 is TGTGCCAGCATCAAGGGGGGGTACGATGAGCAGTTCTTC. Translated: CASIKGGYDEQFF.

The V gene is TRBV28, the J gene TRBJ2-5; D may be TRBD2 (6 bases). This CDR3 is 14 amino acids long. The germline gives CDR1 MDHEN, CDR2 SYDVKM. Trimming cost V 5 bases and J 2 bases, with 12 bases left between them. DNA for the CDR3: TGTGCCAGCAGTCAGGGAGGCAGACAAGAGACCCAGTACTTC. Protein: CASSQGGRQETQYF.

The chain carries TRBV28 and TRBJ2-2, with 9 bases fitting TRBD2. The CDR3 spans 18 residues. J was trimmed by 6 bases and V by 5 bases; bases with no gene match: 16. Germline CDR1 reads MDHEN; CDR2 reads SYDVKM. CDR3 coding DNA: TGTGCCAGCAGTCCCGATAGATGGGGACTAGCTGTCGCCGGGGAGCTGTTTTTT. Its translation is CASSPDRWGLAVAGELFF.

The CDR3 nucleotides are TGTGCCTGGGCGAGGGGGAGCCCGACCCAGTACTTC. Translation: CAWARGSPTQYF. V is TRBV30 and J is TRBJ2-5; a possible D gene is TRBD1 (6 bases). This CDR3 contains 12 residues. CDR1 GTSNPN and CDR2 SVGIG come from the germline V gene (reference sequence). Trimming shortened V by 5 bases and J by 7 bases, and 14 bases separated the two germline ends.

This clone was found once. CDR3 amino acids: CASSLGAGQGYNPDTQYF. The CDR3 region has the DNA TGCGCCAGCAGCTTGGGAGCCGGGCAGGGTTATAATCCAGATACGCAGTATTTT. V gene TRBV5-1 combines with J gene TRBJ2-3, with D possibly TRBD1 on 5 matching bases. Trimming took 0 bases from V and 4 from J, leaving 21 bases between them. Per germline, CDR1 SGHRS and CDR2 YFSETQ. The CDR3 spans 18 residues.

V usage is TRBV5-1 and J usage is TRBJ2-7; 9 bases map to TRBD2. Germline V gene data show CDR1 as SGHRS and CDR2 as YFSETQ. J lost 6 bases, V lost 4 bases, and 8 bases had no gene match. The CDR3 spans 14 residues. Here the CDR3 DNA reads TGCGCCAGCAGCCTGAATAGCGGGAGCGGCGAGCAGTACTTC. Translating it yields CASSLNSGSGEQYF.

This CDR3 is CASSLAGRLQETQYF. CDR3 bases: TGTGCCAGCAGCTTGGCAGGGCGCCTCCAAGAGACCCAGTACTTC. The chain uses TRBV5-4 and TRBJ2-5, with a possible D match to TRBD1 (5 bases). V lost 0 bases to trimming and J lost 1 base, with 10 bases between them. Germline values: CDR1 SGHNT, CDR2 YYREEE (reference sequence). This CDR3 comprises 15 residues.

The chain recombines TRBV5-6 with TRBJ2-7; TRBD1 agrees at 10 bases. The CDR3 loop spans 18 amino acids. In germline, CDR1 is SGHDT, CDR2 YYEEEE. With V trimmed by 3 bases and J by 2 bases, 14 bases remained unmatched. CDR3 coding DNA: TGTGCCAGCAGCTCCCGGGACAGGGGTCCCATTGGGACCTACGAGCAGTACTTC. Protein: CASSSRDRGPIGTYEQYF.

The chain employs TRBV6-5 and TRBJ1-1; D is ambiguous. This CDR3 region has 13 residues. Germline loops: CDR1 MNHEY, CDR2 SVGAGI. Trimming removed 6 bases at V and 1 base at J, with 9 bases between. CDR3 residues: CASSLVANTEAFF. The CDR3 DNA reads TGTGCCAGCAGCCTCGTGGCGAACACTGAAGCTTTCTTT.

The genes are TRBV7-3 and TRBJ2-2; D is unresolved. The CDR3 totals 12 residues. Trimming left V 2 bases short and J 6 bases short, with 4 bases between. Germline-derived CDR1 and CDR2 are SGHTA and FQGTGA. The CDR3 bases are TGTGCCAGCAGCTTATACTCCGGGGAGCTGTTTTTT. It codes for CASSLYSGELFF.